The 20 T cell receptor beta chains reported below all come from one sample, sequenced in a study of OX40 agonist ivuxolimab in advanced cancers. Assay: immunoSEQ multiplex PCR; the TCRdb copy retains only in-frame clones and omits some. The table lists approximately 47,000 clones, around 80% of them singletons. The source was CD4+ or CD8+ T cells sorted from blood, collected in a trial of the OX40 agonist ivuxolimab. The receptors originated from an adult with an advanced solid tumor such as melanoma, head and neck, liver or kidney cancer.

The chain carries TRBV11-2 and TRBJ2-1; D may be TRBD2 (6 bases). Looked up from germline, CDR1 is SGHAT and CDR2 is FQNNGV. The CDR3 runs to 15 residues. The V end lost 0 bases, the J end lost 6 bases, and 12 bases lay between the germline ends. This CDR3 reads CASSLDVVAANEQFF. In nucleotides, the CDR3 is TGTGCCAGCAGCTTAGATGTGGTAGCGGCCAATGAGCAGTTCTTC.

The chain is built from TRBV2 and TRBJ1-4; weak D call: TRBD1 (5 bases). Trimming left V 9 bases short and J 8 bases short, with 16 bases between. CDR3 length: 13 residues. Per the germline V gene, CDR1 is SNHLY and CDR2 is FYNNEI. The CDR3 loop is CARAAEEGEKLFF. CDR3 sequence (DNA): TGTGCCAGGGCCGCGGAGGAGGGGGAAAAACTGTTTTTT.

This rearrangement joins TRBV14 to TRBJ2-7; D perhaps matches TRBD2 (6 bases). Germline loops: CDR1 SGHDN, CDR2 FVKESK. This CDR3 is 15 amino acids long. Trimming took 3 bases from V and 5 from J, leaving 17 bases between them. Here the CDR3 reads CASSHWIAVPDEQYF. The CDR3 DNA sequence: TGTGCCAGCAGCCATTGGATAGCGGTCCCAGACGAGCAGTACTTC.

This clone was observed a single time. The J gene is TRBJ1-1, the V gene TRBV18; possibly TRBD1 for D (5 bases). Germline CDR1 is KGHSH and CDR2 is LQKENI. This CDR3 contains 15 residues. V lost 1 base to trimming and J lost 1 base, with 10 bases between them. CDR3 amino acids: CASSPQQVKNTEAFF. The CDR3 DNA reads TGTGCCAGCTCACCACAACAGGTTAAGAACACTGAAGCTTTCTTT.

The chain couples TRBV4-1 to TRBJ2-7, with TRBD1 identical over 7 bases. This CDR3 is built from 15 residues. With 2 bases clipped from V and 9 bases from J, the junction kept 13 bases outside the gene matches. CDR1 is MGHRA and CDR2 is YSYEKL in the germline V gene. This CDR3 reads CASSQTTLRDSGQYF. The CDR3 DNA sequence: TGCGCCAGCAGCCAAACCACCCTCCGGGACAGCGGGCAGTACTTC.

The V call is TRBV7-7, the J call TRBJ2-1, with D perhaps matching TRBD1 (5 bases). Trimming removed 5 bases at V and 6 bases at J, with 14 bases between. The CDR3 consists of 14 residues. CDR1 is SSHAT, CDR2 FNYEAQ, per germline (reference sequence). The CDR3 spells CASSQGRVSNEQFF. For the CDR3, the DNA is TGTGCCAGCAGCCAGGGAAGGGTATCCAATGAGCAGTTCTTC.

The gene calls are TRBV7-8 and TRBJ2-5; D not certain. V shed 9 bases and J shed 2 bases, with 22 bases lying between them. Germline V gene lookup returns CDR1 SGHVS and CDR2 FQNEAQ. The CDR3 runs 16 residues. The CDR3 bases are TGTGCCAGTGGCACCCTTTGGGCAGGAGATCAAGAGACCCAGTACTTC. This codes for CASGTLWAGDQETQYF.

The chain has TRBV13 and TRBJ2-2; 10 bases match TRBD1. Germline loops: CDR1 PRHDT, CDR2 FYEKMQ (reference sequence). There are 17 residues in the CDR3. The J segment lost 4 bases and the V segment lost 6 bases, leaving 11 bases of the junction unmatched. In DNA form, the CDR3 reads TGTGCCAGCAGGTTTCAAATTTGGACAGGGGGCACCGGGGAGCTGTTTTTT. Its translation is CASRFQIWTGGTGELFF.

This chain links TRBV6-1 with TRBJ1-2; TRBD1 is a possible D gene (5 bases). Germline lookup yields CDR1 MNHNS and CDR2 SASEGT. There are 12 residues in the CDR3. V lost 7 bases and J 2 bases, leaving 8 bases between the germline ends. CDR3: CASIQDNYGYTF. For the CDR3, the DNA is TGTGCCAGCATACAGGACAACTATGGCTACACCTTC.

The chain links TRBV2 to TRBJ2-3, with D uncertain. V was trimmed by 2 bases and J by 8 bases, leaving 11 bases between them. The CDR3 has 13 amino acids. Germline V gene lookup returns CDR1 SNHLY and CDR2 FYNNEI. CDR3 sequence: CASSERVPGTQYF. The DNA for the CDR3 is TGTGCCAGCAGTGAACGTGTTCCGGGTACGCAGTATTTT.

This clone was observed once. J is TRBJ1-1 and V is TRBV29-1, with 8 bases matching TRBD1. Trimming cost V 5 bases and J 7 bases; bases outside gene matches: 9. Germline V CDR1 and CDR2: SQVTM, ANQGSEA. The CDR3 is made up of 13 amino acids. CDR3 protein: CSVQQGGSGEAFF. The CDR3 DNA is TGCAGCGTTCAACAGGGGGGTAGCGGTGAAGCTTTCTTT.

The CDR3 reads CASSDQGLAGHEQFF. CDR3 bases: TGCGCCAGCAGCGATCAGGGACTAGCGGGACATGAGCAGTTCTTC. V is TRBV5-1 and J is TRBJ2-1; 13 nucleotides agree with TRBD2. V was pared by 4 bases and J by 8 bases, with 6 bases of the junction left unmatched. Germline-derived CDR1 and CDR2 are SGHRS and YFSETQ. The CDR3 covers 15 residues.

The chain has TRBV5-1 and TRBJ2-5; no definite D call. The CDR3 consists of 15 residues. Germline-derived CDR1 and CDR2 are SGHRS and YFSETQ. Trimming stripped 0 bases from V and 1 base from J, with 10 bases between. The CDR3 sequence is CASSLVSAGQETQYF. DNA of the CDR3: TGCGCCAGCAGCTTGGTTTCCGCAGGCCAAGAGACCCAGTACTTC. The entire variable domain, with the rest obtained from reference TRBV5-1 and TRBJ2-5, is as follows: KAGVTQTPRYLIKTRGQQVTLSCSPISGHRSVSWYQQTPGQGLQFLFEYFSETQRNKGNFPGRFSGRQFSNSRSEMNVSTLELGDSALYLCASSLVSAGQETQYFGPGTRLLVL.

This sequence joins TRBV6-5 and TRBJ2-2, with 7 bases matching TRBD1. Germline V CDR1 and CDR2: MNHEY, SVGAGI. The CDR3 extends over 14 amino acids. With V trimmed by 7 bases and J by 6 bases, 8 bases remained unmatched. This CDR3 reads CASTGDSLAGELFF. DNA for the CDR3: TGTGCCAGCACCGGGGACAGTTTGGCCGGGGAGCTGTTTTTT.

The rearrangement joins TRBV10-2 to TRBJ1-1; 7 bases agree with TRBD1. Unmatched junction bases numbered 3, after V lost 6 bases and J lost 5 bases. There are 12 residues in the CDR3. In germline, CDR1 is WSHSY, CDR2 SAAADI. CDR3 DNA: TGCGCCAGCAGCGACAGGGCAACTGAAGCTTTCTTT. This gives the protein CASSDRATEAFF.

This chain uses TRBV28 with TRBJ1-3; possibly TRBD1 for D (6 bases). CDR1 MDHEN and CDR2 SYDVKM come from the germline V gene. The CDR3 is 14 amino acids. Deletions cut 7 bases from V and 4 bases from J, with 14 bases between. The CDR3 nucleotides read TGTGCCAGCAAGACCCGGACAGCGGGAAACACCATATATTTT. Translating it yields CASKTRTAGNTIYF.

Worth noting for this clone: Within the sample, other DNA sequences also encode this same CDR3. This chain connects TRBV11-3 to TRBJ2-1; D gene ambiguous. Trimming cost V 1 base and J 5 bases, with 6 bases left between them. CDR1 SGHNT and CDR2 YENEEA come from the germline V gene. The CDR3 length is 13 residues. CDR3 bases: TGTGCCAGCAGCTTAGGACGAAACAATGAGCAGTTCTTC. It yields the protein CASSLGRNNEQFF.

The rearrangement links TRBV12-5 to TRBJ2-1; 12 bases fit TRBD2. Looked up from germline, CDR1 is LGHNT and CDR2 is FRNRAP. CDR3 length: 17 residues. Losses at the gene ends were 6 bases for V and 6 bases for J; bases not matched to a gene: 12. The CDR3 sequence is CASGPGAPSGRANEQFF. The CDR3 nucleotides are TGTGCTAGTGGCCCCGGGGCACCTAGCGGGAGGGCCAATGAGCAGTTCTTC.

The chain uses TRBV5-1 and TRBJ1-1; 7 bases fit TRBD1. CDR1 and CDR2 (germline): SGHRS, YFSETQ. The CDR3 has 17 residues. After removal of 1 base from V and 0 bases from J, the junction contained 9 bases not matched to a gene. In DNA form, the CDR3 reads TGCGCCAGCAGCTTGCGTACAGGGGACGATTTGAACACTGAAGCTTTCTTT. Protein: CASSLRTGDDLNTEAFF.

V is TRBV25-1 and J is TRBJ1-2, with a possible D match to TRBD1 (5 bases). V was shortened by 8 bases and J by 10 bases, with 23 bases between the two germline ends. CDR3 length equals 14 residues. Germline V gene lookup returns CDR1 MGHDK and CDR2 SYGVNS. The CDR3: CASRGPEGFMTYTF. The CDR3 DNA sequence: TGTGCCAGCCGGGGCCCTGAGGGGTTTATGACCTACACCTTC.